One and the same sample provided the 21 T cell receptor beta chains below, sequenced in a study of T cells after yellow fever vaccination. MiXCR, run by TCRdb on the 5' RACE reads, gives a single entry per CDR3 protein. The sample carries 400,000 or so distinct CDR3 sequences, around 19% recorded once. Sequenced here: PBMCs, sampled before the yellow fever booster vaccination. Receptor source: a young man who received the YFV17D yellow fever vaccine.

This rearrangement joins TRBV20-1 to TRBJ2-7; the match to TRBD1 covers 11 bases. There are 13 residues in the CDR3. V trimming: 5 bases; J trimming: 4 bases; junction bases outside the gene matches: 4. The germline CDR1 and CDR2 sequences are DFQATT and SNEGSKA (reference sequence). The CDR3 sequence is CSAPGTGGYEQYF. The CDR3 DNA is TGCAGTGCTCCCGGGACAGGGGGATACGAGCAGTACTTC.

The V and J genes are TRBV7-2 and TRBJ2-7; perhaps TRBD2 as D (5 bases). Per germline, CDR1 SGHTA and CDR2 FQGNSA. The length of the CDR3 is 14 residues. V was cut by 1 base and J by 2 bases, with 9 bases left in between. The CDR3 reads CASSLDPGTYEQYF. CDR3 DNA: TGTGCCAGCAGCTTAGACCCCGGGACCTACGAGCAGTACTTC.

J is TRBJ2-1 and V is TRBV24-1, with TRBD2 as a possible D gene (5 bases). Deletions cut 7 bases from V and 9 bases from J, with 18 bases between. The CDR3 sequence is 14 residues long. CDR1 KGHDR and CDR2 SFDVKD come from the germline V gene. The CDR3 region has the DNA TGTGCCACCAGATCCGGGCCGGGGAGAGGTGAGCAGTTCTTC. Translation: CATRSGPGRGEQFF.

This chain connects TRBV9 to TRBJ2-1, with 7 nucleotides matching TRBD2. Germline-derived CDR1 and CDR2 are SGDLS and YYNGEE. The CDR3 loop spans 14 amino acids. The J segment lost 6 bases and the V segment lost 3 bases, leaving 6 bases of the junction unmatched. CDR3 in DNA: TGTGCCAGCAGCGGAGCGGGGCGGTTCAATGAGCAGTTCTTC. Translated, it gives CASSGAGRFNEQFF.

This clonotype showed up just a few times. The rearrangement joins TRBV5-1 to TRBJ2-3; 10 bases are a match to TRBD2. V was clipped by 7 bases and J by 4 bases; unmatched bases: 6. CDR3 length: 14 amino acids. Germline V gives CDR1 SGHRS, CDR2 YFSETQ. The CDR3 protein is CASLLTSGADTQYF. CDR3 sequence (DNA): TGCGCCAGCCTTCTTACTAGCGGGGCAGATACGCAGTATTTT.

A few counts support this clonotype. The rearrangement uses TRBV4-1 and TRBJ2-3, with D unclear. This CDR3 region has 15 residues. Trimming left V 2 bases short and J 6 bases short, with 15 bases between. Germline lookup yields CDR1 MGHRA and CDR2 YSYEKL. The CDR3 DNA reads TGCGCCAGCAGCCAATCGGCAGACTCCGCGGATACGCAGTATTTT. Translated, it gives CASSQSADSADTQYF.

In its sample, this clonotype was seen a few times. V gene TRBV7-3 combines with J gene TRBJ2-2; D is perhaps TRBD1 (5 bases). The V gene lost 5 bases and the J gene lost 2 bases, with 12 bases spanning the gap. Germline V gene data show CDR1 as SGHTA and CDR2 as FQGTGA. This CDR3 contains 15 residues. The CDR3 region has the DNA TGTGCCAGCAGCCCCAACAGGCTAAACACCGGGGAGCTGTTTTTT. Translation: CASSPNRLNTGELFF.

This clonotype was seen only a few times. This sequence joins TRBV7-9 and TRBJ1-4; D unclear. V was pared by 5 bases and J by 6 bases, with 7 bases between. This CDR3 is 12 amino acids long. Germline CDR1 SEHNR, CDR2 FQNEAQ (reference sequence). The CDR3 region has the DNA TGTGCCAGCAGCGCGGAGTATGAAAAACTGTTTTTT. Protein: CASSAEYEKLFF. Based on the CDR3 plus reference TRBV7-9 and TRBJ1-4, the full variable domain is DTGVSQNPRHKITKRGQNVTFRCDPISEHNRLYWYRQTLGQGPEFLTYFQNEAQLEKSRLLSDRFSAERPKGSFSTLEIQRTEQGDSAMYLCASSAEYEKLFFGSGTQLSVL.

This clonotype was counted ten times or more. This chain links TRBV4-2 with TRBJ2-3; TRBD2 agrees at 11 bases. The CDR3 sequence is 16 residues long. Germline CDR1 LGHNA, CDR2 YNFKEQ. Trimming at V came to 1 base and at J to 3 bases, leaving 3 bases not matched to a gene. The CDR3 sequence: CASSQGVAGGTDTQYF. The CDR3, as DNA: TGTGCCAGCAGCCAAGGCGTAGCGGGGGGGACAGATACGCAGTATTTT.

V gene TRBV6-1 combines with J gene TRBJ1-2; D gene ambiguous. Germline CDR1 is MNHNS and CDR2 is SASEGT. Between the trimmed V and J ends, which lost 6 bases and 2 bases, there was a span of 7 bases. This CDR3 has 12 amino acids. As DNA, the CDR3 is TGTGCCAGCAGCATCGACAACTATGGCTACACCTTC. It is translated as CASSIDNYGYTF.

J is TRBJ2-2 and V is TRBV5-5, with 9 bases identical to TRBD1. Germline V gene sequence: CDR1 SGHKS, CDR2 YYEKEE (reference sequence). This CDR3 has 17 amino acids. After removal of 0 bases from V and 8 bases from J, the junction contained 11 bases not matched to a gene. The CDR3 spells CASSLGRDRALEGELFF. CDR3 in DNA: TGTGCCAGCAGCTTGGGTCGGGACAGGGCCCTAGAAGGGGAGCTGTTTTTT.

This clonotype was observed a few times. V gene TRBV5-6 combines with J gene TRBJ2-1; D may be TRBD1 or TRBD2 (6 bases each). The CDR3 has 15 amino acids. From germline, CDR1 is SGHDT and CDR2 YYEEEE. V was cut by 4 bases and J by 8 bases, with 19 bases left in between. The CDR3 is CASSPIFPGADEQFF. As DNA, the CDR3 is TGTGCCAGCAGCCCCATCTTCCCGGGGGCCGATGAGCAGTTCTTC. Combining the CDR3 with reference TRBV5-6 and TRBJ2-1 gives the whole variable domain DAGVTQSPTHLIKTRGQQVTLRCSPKSGHDTVSWYQQALGQGPQFIFQYYEEEERQRGNFPDRFSGHQFPNYSSELNVNALLLGDSALYLCASSPIFPGADEQFFGPGTRLTVL.

The table lists this clonotype with a few counts. The chain carries TRBV4-1 and TRBJ1-5; a possible D gene is TRBD1 (5 bases). Germline V lookup: CDR1 MGHRA, CDR2 YSYEKL. Trimming removed 1 base at V and 2 bases at J, with 12 bases between. CDR3 length equals 16 residues. CDR3 DNA sequence: TGCGCCAGCAGCCAAGGGGGACTCCTCGGCAATCAGCCCCAGCATTTT. Translation gives CASSQGGLLGNQPQHF.

The chain couples TRBV5-6 to TRBJ1-1, with 7 bases identical to TRBD1. V dropped 3 bases and J dropped 8; count of bases not matched to a gene: 7. The CDR3 totals 13 residues. Germline CDR1 reads SGHDT; CDR2 reads YYEEEE. The CDR3: CASSYRQGNEAFF. The DNA for the CDR3 is TGTGCCAGCAGCTACAGACAGGGTAACGAAGCTTTCTTT.

This sequence joins TRBV12-3 or TRBV12-4 and TRBJ1-3, with 7 bases identical to TRBD1. Unmatched junction bases numbered 9, after V lost 6 bases and J lost 4 bases. This CDR3 has 15 residues. CDR3 in amino acids: CASSLMQGGGNTIYF. DNA of the CDR3: TGTGCCAGCAGCCTAATGCAGGGGGGAGGAAACACCATATATTTT.

In its sample, this clonotype was seen a few times. The chain joins TRBV12-3 or TRBV12-4 to TRBJ1-1; D is unclear. Trimming removed 3 bases from V and 4 bases from J, with 9 bases in between. The CDR3 totals 13 residues. CDR3 bases: TGTGCCAGCAGTTTCTGGGCTCGCACTGAAGCTTTCTTT. This translates into CASSFWARTEAFF.

There are a few counts of this clonotype. The chain carries TRBV7-9 and TRBJ2-5; TRBD1 matches at 8 bases. V trimming: 2 bases; J trimming: 5 bases; junction bases outside the gene matches: 4. The CDR3 spans 14 residues. Germline-derived CDR1 and CDR2 are SEHNR and FQNEAQ (reference sequence). The CDR3 DNA follows: TGTGCCAGCAGCTTAATTGGACAGGGTGAGACCCAGTACTTC. Protein product: CASSLIGQGETQYF.

This clonotype was counted between two and nine times. CDR3 sequence: CASSLRLAGGRSDTQYF. CDR3 bases: TGTGCCAGCAGCTTGCGACTAGCGGGGGGGCGGTCAGATACGCAGTATTTT. The genes are TRBV5-5 and TRBJ2-3, with 14 bases that match TRBD2. This CDR3 region has 17 residues. V shed 1 base and J 4 bases; nucleotides not matched to a gene: 5. CDR1 SGHKS and CDR2 YYEKEE come from the germline V gene (reference sequence).

This clonotype was counted many times. The chain combines TRBV15 with TRBJ2-3; a possible D gene is TRBD1 (5 bases). The CDR3 has 16 residues. CDR1 LNHNV and CDR2 YYDKDF come from the germline V gene (reference sequence). The ends were cut back, 0 bases at V and 2 bases at J, with 12 bases in the middle. CDR3 coding DNA: TGTGCCACCAGCAGAGATATCAGGGCGGACACAGATACGCAGTATTTT. The encoded protein is CATSRDIRADTDTQYF.

This clonotype was seen repeatedly, ten times or more. V is TRBV4-2 and J is TRBJ2-2, with 9 bases identical to TRBD2. The CDR3 spans 16 residues. After removal of 8 bases from V and 0 bases from J, the junction contained 7 bases not matched to a gene. CDR1 LGHNA and CDR2 YNFKEQ come from the germline V gene. CDR3 sequence: CASSPLAGANTGELFF. CDR3 coding DNA: TGTGCCAGCTCACCCTTAGCGGGGGCGAACACCGGGGAGCTGTTTTTT.

The gene calls are TRBV24-1 and TRBJ2-5, with D maybe TRBD2 (6 bases). Germline V CDR1 and CDR2: KGHDR, SFDVKD. The CDR3 totals 16 residues. The V and J ends lost 3 bases and 1 base respectively, with 14 bases between them. CDR3 nucleotide sequence: TGTGCCACCAGTGATGGGGACGGGACTCGCCAAGAGACCCAGTACTTC. As protein: CATSDGDGTRQETQYF.